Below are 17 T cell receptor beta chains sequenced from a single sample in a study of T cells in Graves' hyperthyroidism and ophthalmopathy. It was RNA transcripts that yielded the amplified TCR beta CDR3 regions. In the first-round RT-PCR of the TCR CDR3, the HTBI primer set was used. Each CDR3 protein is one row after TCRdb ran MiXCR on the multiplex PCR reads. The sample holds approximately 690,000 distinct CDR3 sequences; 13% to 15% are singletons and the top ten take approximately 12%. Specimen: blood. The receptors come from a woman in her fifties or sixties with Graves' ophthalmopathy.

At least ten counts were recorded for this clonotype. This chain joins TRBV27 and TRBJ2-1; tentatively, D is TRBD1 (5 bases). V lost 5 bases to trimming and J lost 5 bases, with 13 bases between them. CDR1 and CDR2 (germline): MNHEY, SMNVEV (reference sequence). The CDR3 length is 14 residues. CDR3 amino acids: CASSPPDSNNEQFF. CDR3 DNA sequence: TGTGCCAGCAGTCCCCCCGACAGTAACAATGAGCAGTTCTTC.

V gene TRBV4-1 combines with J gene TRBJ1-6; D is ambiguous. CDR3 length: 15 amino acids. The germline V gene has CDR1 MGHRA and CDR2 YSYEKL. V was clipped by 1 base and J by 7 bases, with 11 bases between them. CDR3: CASSQVGSPNSPLHF. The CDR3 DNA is TGCGCCAGCAGCCAAGTGGGCAGCCCGAATTCACCCCTCCACTTT.

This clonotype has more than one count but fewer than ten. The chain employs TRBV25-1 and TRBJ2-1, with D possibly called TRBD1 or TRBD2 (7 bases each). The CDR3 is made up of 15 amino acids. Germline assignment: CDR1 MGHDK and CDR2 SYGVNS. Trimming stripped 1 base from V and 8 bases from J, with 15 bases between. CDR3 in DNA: TGTGCCAGCAGTGAATTTTCGGGGAGGGGGCATGAGCAGTTCTTC. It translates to CASSEFSGRGHEQFF.

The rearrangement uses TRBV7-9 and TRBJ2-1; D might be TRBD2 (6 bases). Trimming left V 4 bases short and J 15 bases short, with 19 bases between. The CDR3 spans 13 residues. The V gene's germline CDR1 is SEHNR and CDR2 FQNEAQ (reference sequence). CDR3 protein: CASSSSGLGERFF. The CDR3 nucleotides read TGTGCCAGCAGCTCAAGCGGGCTGGGGGAGAGGTTCTTC.

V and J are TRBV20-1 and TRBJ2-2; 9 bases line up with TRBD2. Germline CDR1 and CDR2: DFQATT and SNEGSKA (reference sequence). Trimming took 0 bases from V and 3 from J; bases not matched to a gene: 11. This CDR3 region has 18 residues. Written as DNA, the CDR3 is TGCAGTGCTAGAGACAATCCCGGACTAGCGACCTACACCGGGGAGCTGTTTTTT. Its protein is CSARDNPGLATYTGELFF.

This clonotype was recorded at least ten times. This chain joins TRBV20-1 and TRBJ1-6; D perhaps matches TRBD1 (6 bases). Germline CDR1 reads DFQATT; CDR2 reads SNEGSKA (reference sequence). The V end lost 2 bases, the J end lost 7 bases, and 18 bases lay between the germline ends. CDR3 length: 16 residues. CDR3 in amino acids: CSARRDRLSENSPLHF. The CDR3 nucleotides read TGCAGTGCTAGACGCGACAGGCTTTCCGAAAATTCACCCCTCCACTTT.

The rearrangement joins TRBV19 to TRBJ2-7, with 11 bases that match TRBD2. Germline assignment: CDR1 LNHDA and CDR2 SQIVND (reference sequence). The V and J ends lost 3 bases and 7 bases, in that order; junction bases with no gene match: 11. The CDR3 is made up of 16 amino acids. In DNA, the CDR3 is TGTGCCAGTAGTATTTTGACTAGCGGGAAATTCGGGGAGCAGTACTTC. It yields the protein CASSILTSGKFGEQYF.

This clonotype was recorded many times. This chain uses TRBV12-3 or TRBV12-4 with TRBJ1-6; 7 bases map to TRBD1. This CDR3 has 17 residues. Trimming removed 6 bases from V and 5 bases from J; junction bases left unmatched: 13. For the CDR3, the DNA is TGTGCCAGCAGCCTGACCCGATACAGGGGAAATAATTCACCCCTCCACTTT. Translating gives CASSLTRYRGNNSPLHF.

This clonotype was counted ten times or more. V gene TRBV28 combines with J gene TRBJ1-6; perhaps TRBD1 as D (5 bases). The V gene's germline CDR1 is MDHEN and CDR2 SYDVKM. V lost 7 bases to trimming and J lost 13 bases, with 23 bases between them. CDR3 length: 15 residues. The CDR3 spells CASNRGTAVSVPLHF. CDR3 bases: TGTGCCAGCAACAGAGGGACGGCCGTGTCTGTTCCCCTCCACTTT.

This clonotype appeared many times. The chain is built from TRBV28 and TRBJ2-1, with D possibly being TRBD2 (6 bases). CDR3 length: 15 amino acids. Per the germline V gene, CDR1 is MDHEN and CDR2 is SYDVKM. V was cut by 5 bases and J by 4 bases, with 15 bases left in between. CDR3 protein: CASSTVGAGYNEQFF. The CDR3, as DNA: TGTGCCAGCAGTACAGTAGGCGCGGGATACAATGAGCAGTTCTTC.

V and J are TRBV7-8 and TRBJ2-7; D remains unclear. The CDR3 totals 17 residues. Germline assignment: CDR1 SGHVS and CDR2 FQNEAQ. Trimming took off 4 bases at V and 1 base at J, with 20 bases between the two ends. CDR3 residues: CASSSQTLTGRSYEQYF. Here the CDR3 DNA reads TGTGCCAGCAGCTCCCAAACCTTGACTGGGCGTTCCTACGAGCAGTACTTC.

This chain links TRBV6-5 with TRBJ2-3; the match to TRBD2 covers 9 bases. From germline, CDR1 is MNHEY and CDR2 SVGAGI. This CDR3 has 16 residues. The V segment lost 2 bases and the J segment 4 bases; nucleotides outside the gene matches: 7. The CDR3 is CASSYTLAGRADTQYF. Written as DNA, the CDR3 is TGTGCCAGCAGTTACACCCTAGCGGGAAGGGCAGATACGCAGTATTTT.

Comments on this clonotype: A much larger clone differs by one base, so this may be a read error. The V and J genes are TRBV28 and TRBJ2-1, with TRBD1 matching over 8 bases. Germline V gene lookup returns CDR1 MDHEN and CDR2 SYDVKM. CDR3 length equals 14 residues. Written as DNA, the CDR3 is TGTGCCAGCAGTTTGCAGGGGGCGCGCAATGAGCGGTTCTTC. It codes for CASSLQGARNERFF.

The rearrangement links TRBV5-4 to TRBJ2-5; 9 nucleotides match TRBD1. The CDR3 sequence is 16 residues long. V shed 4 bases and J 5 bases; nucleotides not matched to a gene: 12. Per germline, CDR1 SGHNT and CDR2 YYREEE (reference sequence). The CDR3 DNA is TGTGCCAGCAGCAAAACGACAGGGGGAAGGGGGGAGACCCAGTACTTC. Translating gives CASSKTTGGRGETQYF.

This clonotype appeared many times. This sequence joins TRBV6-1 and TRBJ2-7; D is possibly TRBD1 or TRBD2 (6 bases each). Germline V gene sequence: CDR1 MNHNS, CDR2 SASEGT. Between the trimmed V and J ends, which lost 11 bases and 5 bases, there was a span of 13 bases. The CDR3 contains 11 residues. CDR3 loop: CAATGGDEQYF. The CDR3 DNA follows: TGTGCCGCAACCGGGGGCGACGAGCAGTACTTC.

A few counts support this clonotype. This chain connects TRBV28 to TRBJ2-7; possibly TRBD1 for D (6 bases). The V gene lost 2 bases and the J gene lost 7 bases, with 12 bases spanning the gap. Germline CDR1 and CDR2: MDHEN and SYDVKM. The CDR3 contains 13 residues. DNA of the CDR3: TGTGCCAGCAGTTTACGGCAGGGGCGGGAGCAGTACTTC. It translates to CASSLRQGREQYF.

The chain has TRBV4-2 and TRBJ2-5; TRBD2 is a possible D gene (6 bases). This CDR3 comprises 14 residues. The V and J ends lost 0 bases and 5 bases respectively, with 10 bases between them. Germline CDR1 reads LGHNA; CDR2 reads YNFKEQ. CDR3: CASSQERLGETQYF. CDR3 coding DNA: TGTGCCAGCAGCCAAGAAAGACTAGGGGAGACCCAGTACTTC.